The 8 T cell receptor beta chains below come from one sample, sequenced in a study of beta chain features in type 1 diabetes. Their antigen targets remain unknown. Expressed TCRB transcripts were sequenced because the entire RNA isolate underwent reverse transcription. The method was immunoSEQ multiplex PCR; TCRdb's version includes in-frame clones alone and lacks a portion of them. This sample has 600,000 to 750,000 clones; 12% occur once, and the top ten carry around 0.12%. Study-level points and caveats: Type 1 diabetes patients showed a moderate but significant shortening of TCRB CDR3s in all four CD4+ subsets.

Sequencing input: naive CD4+ T cells from blood. Receptors originate from a man aged 25-45 years with type 1 diabetes.

The chain recombines TRBV14 with TRBJ2-1; D remains unclear. CDR3 length: 17 residues. V was shortened by 0 bases and J by 0 bases, with 12 bases between the two germline ends. Germline lookup yields CDR1 SGHDN and CDR2 FVKESK. Here the CDR3 DNA reads TGTGCCAGCAGCCAAGATAGTCGAAAAATCTCCTACAATGAGCAGTTCTTC. Translating gives CASSQDSRKISYNEQFF.

This clone was counted only a few times. This sequence joins TRBV27 and TRBJ2-5; tentatively, D is TRBD1 (5 bases). The CDR3 is 14 amino acids. Trimming pared 5 bases from V and 4 bases from J, leaving 14 bases between. Germline CDR1 and CDR2: MNHEY and SMNVEV (reference sequence). The CDR3 is CASSTQGKRETQYF. In DNA, the CDR3 is TGTGCCAGCAGTACCCAGGGAAAGCGAGAGACCCAGTACTTC.

This clone was observed a few times. The rearrangement uses TRBV4-3 and TRBJ1-2; D unclear. This CDR3 contains 16 residues. Germline V gene sequence: CDR1 LGHNA, CDR2 YSLEER. Trimming pared 0 bases from V and 10 bases from J, leaving 21 bases between. The CDR3 DNA sequence: TGCGCCAGCAGCCAAGATACCAATAATCACGTAAACGTCTACACCTTC. Its protein is CASSQDTNNHVNVYTF.

This clone was recorded a few times. The V gene is TRBV4-2, the J gene TRBJ2-4, with unresolved D. The CDR3 spans 17 residues. Between the trimmed V and J ends, which lost 0 bases and 0 bases, there was a span of 12 bases. Germline V CDR1 and CDR2: LGHNA, YNFKEQ. The CDR3 loop reads CASSQDLNERAKNIQYF. Written as DNA, the CDR3 is TGTGCCAGCAGCCAAGATTTGAACGAACGAGCCAAAAACATTCAGTACTTC.

This clone came up a few times. This chain uses TRBV28 with TRBJ2-7; possibly TRBD1 for D (5 bases). This CDR3 has 12 residues. Between the trimmed V and J ends, which lost 8 bases and 0 bases, there was a span of 8 bases. Germline V CDR1 and CDR2: MDHEN, SYDVKM. The CDR3 region is CASSGNSYEQYF. The DNA of the CDR3 is TGTGCCAGCTCAGGGAACTCCTACGAGCAGTACTTC.

The V gene is TRBV12-5, the J gene TRBJ1-5, with D possibly being TRBD1 (5 bases). The germline V gene has CDR1 LGHNT and CDR2 FRNRAP. There are 14 residues in the CDR3. Trimming shortened V by 6 bases and J by 0 bases, and 9 bases separated the two germline ends. CDR3 region: CASGGQYSNQPQHF. The CDR3 DNA sequence: TGTGCTAGTGGGGGGCAGTATAGCAATCAGCCCCAGCATTTT. Full variable domain (missing parts from reference TRBV12-5 and TRBJ1-5): DARVTQTPRHKVTEMGQEVTMRCQPILGHNTVFWYRQTMMQGLELLAYFRNRAPLDDSGMPKDRFSAEMPDATLATLKIQPSEPRDSAVYFCASGGQYSNQPQHFGDGTRLSIL.

The table lists this clone with a few counts. This chain connects TRBV9 to TRBJ2-7; D remains unclear. With 2 bases removed from V and 6 bases from J, the gap between germline ends came to 9 bases. Germline lookup yields CDR1 SGDLS and CDR2 YYNGEE. This CDR3 has 12 residues. CDR3 nucleotide sequence: TGTGCCAGCAGCGTTCTCGGCGGCGAGCAGTACTTC. It yields the protein CASSVLGGEQYF.

This chain connects TRBV7-2 to TRBJ2-5, with D tentatively TRBD1 (6 bases). In germline, CDR1 is SGHTA, CDR2 FQGNSA. Trimming cost V 5 bases and J 4 bases, with 17 bases left between them. The CDR3 is made up of 15 amino acids. CDR3 in amino acids: CASSPPGVSSETQYF. CDR3 in DNA: TGTGCCAGCAGCCCCCCAGGGGTGTCGTCAGAGACCCAGTACTTC.